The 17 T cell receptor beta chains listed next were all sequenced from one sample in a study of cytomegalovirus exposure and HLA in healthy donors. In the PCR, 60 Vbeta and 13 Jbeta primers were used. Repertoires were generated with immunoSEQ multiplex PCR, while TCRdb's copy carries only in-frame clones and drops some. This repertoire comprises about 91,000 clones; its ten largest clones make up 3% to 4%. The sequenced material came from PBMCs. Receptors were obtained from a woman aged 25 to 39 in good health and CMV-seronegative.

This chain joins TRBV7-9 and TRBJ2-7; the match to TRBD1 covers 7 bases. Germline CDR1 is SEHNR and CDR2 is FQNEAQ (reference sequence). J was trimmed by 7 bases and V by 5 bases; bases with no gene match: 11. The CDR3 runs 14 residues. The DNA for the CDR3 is TGTGCCAGCAGCAAAACAGGGGCCCCCTTAGAGCAGTACTTC. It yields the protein CASSKTGAPLEQYF.

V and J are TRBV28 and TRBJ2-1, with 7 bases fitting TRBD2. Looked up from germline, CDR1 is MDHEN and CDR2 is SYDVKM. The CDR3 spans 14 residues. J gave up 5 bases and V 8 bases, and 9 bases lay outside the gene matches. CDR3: CASVTGLNHNEQFF. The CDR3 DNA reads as TGTGCCAGCGTCACGGGACTAAACCACAATGAGCAGTTCTTC. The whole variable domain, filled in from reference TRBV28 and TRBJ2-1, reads DVKVTQSSRYLVKRTGEKVFLECVQDMDHENMFWYRQDPGLGLRLIYFSYDVKMKEKGDIPEGYSVSREKKERFSLILESASTNQTSMYLCASVTGLNHNEQFFGPGTRLTVL.

The CDR3 is CASSPSNRGNSPLHF. The CDR3 nucleotides read TGTGCCAGCAGCCCCTCCAACAGGGGAAACTCACCCCTCCACTTT. The rearrangement joins TRBV6-1 to TRBJ1-6; 7 bases are shared with TRBD1. V trimming: 6 bases; J trimming: 10 bases; junction bases outside the gene matches: 12. Germline V CDR1 and CDR2: MNHNS, SASEGT. This CDR3 comprises 15 residues.

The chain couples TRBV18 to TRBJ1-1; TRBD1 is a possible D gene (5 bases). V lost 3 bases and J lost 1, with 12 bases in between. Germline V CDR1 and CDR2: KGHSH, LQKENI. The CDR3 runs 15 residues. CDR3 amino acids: CASSPLDTRNTEAFF. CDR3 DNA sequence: TGTGCCAGCTCACCTCTGGACACTCGGAACACTGAAGCTTTCTTT.

The CDR3 region has the DNA TGTGCCAGCAGCGCCGGACAGGACACCGGGGAGCTGTTTTTT. It translates to CASSAGQDTGELFF. The gene calls are TRBV5-4 and TRBJ2-2; 7 bases match TRBD1. Germline lookup yields CDR1 SGHNT and CDR2 YYREEE (reference sequence). The CDR3 contains 14 residues. V lost 4 bases to trimming and J lost 3 bases; unmatched junction nucleotides: 3.

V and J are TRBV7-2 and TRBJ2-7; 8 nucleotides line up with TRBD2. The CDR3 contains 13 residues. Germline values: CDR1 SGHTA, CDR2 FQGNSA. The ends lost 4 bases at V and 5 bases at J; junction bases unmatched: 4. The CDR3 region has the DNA TGTGCCAGCAGCTCGCGGGGGGCCCACGAGCAGTACTTC. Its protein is CASSSRGAHEQYF.

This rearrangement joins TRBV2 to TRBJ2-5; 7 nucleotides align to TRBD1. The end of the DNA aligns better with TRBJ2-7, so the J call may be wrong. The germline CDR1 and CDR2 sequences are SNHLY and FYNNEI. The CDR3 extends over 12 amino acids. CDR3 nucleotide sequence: TGTGCCAGCAGTGGGGACAGCTACGAGCAGTACTTC. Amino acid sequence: CASSGDSYEQYF.

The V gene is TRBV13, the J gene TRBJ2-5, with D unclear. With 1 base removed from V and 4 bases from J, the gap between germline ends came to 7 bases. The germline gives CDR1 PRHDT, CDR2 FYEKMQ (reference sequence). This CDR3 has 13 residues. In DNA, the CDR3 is TGTGCCAGCAGCTTAGATCGAGTAGAGACCCAGTACTTC. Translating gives CASSLDRVETQYF.

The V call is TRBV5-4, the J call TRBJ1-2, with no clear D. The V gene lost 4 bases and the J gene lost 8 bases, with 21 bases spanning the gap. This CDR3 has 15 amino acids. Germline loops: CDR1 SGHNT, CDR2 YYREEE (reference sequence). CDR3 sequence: CASSPNSPGSEGYTF. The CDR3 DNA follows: TGTGCCAGCAGCCCAAACTCTCCGGGAAGCGAGGGCTACACCTTC.

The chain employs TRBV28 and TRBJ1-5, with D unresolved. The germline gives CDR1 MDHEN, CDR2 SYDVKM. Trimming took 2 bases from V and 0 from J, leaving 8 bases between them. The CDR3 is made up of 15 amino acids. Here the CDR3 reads CASSLPRNSNQPQHF. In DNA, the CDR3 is TGTGCCAGCAGTTTACCCAGGAATAGCAATCAGCCCCAGCATTTT.

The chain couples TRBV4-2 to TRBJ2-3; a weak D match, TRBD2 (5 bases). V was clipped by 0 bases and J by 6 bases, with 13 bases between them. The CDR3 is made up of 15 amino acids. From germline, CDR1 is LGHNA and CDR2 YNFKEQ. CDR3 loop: CASSQEPEGEDTQYF. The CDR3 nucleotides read TGTGCCAGCAGCCAAGAGCCAGAGGGAGAGGATACGCAGTATTTT.

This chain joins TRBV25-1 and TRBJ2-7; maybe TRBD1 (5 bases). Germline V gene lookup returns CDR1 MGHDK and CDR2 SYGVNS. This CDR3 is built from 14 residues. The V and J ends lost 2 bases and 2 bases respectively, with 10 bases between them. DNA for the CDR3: TGTGCCAGCAGTGAAATAGGGGTAACCTACGAGCAGTACTTC. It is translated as CASSEIGVTYEQYF.

The CDR3, as DNA: TGTGCCAGCAGCCCTGTAGCGGGAGCGCAGTTTGGGCAGTTCTTC. Translation: CASSPVAGAQFGQFF. The chain is built from TRBV9 and TRBJ2-1, with 9 bases that match TRBD2. Looked up from germline, CDR1 is SGDLS and CDR2 is YYNGEE. The V and J ends lost 4 bases and 12 bases, in that order; junction bases with no gene match: 14. This CDR3 has 15 amino acids.

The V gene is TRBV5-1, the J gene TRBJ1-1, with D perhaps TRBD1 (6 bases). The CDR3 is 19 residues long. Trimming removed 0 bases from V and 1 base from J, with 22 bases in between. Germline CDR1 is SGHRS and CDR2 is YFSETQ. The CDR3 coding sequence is TGCGCCAGCAGCTTGGCCCAAGTGTCCAGGGGATCTCCGAACACTGAAGCTTTCTTT. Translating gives CASSLAQVSRGSPNTEAFF.

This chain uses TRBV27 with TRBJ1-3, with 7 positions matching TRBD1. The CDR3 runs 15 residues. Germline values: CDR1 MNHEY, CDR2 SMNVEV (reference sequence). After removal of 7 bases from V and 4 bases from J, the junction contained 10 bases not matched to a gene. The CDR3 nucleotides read TGTGCCAGCAAGGCCCACCGGGACAGCGGAAACACCATATATTTT. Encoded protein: CASKAHRDSGNTIYF.

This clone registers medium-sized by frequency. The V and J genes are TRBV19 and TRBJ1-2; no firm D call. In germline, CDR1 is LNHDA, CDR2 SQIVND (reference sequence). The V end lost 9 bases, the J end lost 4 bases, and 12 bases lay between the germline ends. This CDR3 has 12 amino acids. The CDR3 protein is CASSPGSYGYTF. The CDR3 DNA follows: TGTGCCAGCTCACCGGGGAGCTATGGCTACACCTTC.

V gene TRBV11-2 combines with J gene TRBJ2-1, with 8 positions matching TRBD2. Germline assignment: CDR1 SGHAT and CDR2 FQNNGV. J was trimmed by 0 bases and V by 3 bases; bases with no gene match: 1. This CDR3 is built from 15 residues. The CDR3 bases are TGTGCCAGCAGCTTTACTAGCGGCTCCTACAATGAGCAGTTCTTC. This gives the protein CASSFTSGSYNEQFF.